What follows describes a single TCR beta chain. What it binds is not known. This specimen comes from a study of OX40 agonist ivuxolimab in advanced cancers. On the study more broadly: Allowance was made for prior anti-PD-1, anti-PD-L1 or anti-CTLA-4 therapy, and 40% to 45% had some. Three patients got partial responses; one had hepatocellular carcinoma and two had cutaneous melanoma.

The CDR3 is 16 residues long. Germline CDR1 reads SGHKS; CDR2 reads YYEKEE (reference sequence). V was trimmed by 0 bases and J by 2 bases, leaving 15 bases between them. The repertoire was sequenced with immunoSEQ multiplex PCR; TCRdb's copy has only in-frame clones and lacks some. The table lists approximately 72,000 clones, 80% to 90% of them singletons. General observations from the study: It was not determined which antigens were specifically recognized by the peripheral T cells that had undergone clonal expansion.

Sequencing was performed on CD4+ or CD8+ T cells sorted from blood, taken in a trial of the OX40 agonist ivuxolimab. The clonotype originates from an adult with an advanced solid tumor such as melanoma, head and neck, liver or kidney cancer. The rearrangement links TRBV5-5 to TRBJ2-7, with D unresolved. Here the CDR3 reads CASSLAKGAIPYEQYF. CDR3 DNA: TGTGCCAGCAGCTTGGCGAAGGGCGCCATCCCCTACGAGCAGTACTTC.